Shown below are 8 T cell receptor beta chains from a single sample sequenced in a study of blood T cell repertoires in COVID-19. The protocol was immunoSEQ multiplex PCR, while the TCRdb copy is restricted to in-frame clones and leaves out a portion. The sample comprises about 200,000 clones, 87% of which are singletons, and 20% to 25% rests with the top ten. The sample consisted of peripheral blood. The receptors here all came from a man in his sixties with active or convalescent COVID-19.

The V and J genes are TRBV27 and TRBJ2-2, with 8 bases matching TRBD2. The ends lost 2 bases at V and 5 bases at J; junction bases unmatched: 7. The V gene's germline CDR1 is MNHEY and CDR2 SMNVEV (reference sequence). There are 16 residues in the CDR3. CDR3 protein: CASSLNGGAFTGELFF. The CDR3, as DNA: TGTGCCAGCAGTTTAAACGGGGGGGCGTTTACCGGGGAGCTGTTTTTT.

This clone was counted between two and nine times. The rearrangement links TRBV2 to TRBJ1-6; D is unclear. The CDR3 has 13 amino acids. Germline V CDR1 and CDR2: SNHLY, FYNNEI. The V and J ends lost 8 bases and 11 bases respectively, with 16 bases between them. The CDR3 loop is CASSTGIGAPLHF. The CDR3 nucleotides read TGTGCCAGCTCAACCGGGATAGGAGCACCCCTCCACTTT. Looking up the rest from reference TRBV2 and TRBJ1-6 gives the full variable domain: EPEVTQTPSHQVTQMGQEVILRCVPISNHLYFYWYRQILGQKVEFLVSFYNNEISEKSEIFDDQFSVERPDGSNFTLKIRSTKLEDSAMYFCASSTGIGAPLHFGNGTRLTVT.

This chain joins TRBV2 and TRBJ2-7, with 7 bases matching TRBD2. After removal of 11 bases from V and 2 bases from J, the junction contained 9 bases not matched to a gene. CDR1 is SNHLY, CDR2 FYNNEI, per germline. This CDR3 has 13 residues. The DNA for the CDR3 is TGTGCCGGAGGGGTGGGACTAACCTACGAGCAGTACTTC. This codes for CAGGVGLTYEQYF. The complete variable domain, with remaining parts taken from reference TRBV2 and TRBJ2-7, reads EPEVTQTPSHQVTQMGQEVILRCVPISNHLYFYWYRQILGQKVEFLVSFYNNEISEKSEIFDDQFSVERPDGSNFTLKIRSTKLEDSAMYFCAGGVGLTYEQYFGPGTRLTVT.

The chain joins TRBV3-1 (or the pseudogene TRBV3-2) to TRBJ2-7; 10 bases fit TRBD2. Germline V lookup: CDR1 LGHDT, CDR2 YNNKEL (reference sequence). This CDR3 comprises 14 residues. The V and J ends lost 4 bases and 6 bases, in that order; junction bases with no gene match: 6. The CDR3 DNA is TGTGCCAGCAGCCCCGGAGCGGGGGGGCTCGAGCAGTACTTC. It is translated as CASSPGAGGLEQYF.

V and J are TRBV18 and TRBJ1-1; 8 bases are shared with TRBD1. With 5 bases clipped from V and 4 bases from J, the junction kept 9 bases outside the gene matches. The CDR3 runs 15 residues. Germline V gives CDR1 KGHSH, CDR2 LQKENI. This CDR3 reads CASSSSSQGGTEAFF. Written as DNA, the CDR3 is TGTGCCAGCTCATCGTCGTCACAGGGGGGCACTGAAGCTTTCTTT.

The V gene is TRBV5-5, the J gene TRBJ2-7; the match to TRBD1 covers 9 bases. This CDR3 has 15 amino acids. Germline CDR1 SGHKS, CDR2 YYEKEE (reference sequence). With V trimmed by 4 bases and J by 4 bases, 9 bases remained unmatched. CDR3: CASSRGQGPQYEQYF. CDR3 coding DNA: TGTGCCAGCAGCCGTGGACAGGGGCCCCAGTACGAGCAGTACTTC. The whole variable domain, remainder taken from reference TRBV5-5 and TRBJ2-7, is DAGVTQSPTHLIKTRGQQVTLRCSPISGHKSVSWYQQVLGQGPQFIFQYYEKEERGRGNFPDRFSARQFPNYSSELNVNALLLGDSALYLCASSRGQGPQYEQYFGPGTRLTVT.

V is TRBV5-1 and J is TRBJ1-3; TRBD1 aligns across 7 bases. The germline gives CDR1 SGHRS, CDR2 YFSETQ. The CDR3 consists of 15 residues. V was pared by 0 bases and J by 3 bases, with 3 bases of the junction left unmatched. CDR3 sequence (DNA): TGCGCCAGCAGCTTGGCCGGGACAGATGGAAACACCATATATTTT. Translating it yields CASSLAGTDGNTIYF.

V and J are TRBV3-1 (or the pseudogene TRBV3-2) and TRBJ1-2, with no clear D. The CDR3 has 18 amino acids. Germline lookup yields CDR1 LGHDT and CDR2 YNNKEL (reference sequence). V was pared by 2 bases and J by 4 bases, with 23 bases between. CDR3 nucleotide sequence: TGTGCCAGCAGCCAAAATGCGCTCCAAAACCAACCCGGCTATGGCTACACCTTC. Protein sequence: CASSQNALQNQPGYGYTF.